The 29 T cell receptor beta chains below all came from one sample that was sequenced in a study of T cells in Graves' hyperthyroidism and ophthalmopathy. Amplification of TCR beta CDR3 regions was performed using RNA transcripts as template. The TCR CDR3 first-round RT-PCR relied on the HTBI primer set. MiXCR, run by TCRdb on the multiplex PCR reads, gives a single entry per CDR3 protein. The sample shows a few hundred thousand distinct CDR3 sequences, more than 15% of them seen only once. Sequenced input: blood. The receptors derive from a woman aged 40-49 years with Graves' ophthalmopathy.

Ten or more counts support this clonotype. The chain joins TRBV6-1 to TRBJ1-1; possible D gene TRBD1, 6 bases. The V end was cut by 5 bases, the J end by 1 base, with 14 bases between. The CDR3 totals 15 residues. Germline V lookup: CDR1 MNHNS, CDR2 SASEGT. CDR3 DNA sequence: TGTGCCAGCAGTAAAACAGGGACGCCGAACACTGAAGCTTTCTTT. Its translation is CASSKTGTPNTEAFF.

This clonotype came up many times. This sequence joins TRBV28 and TRBJ2-1; possibly TRBD1 for D (6 bases). Trimming left V 1 base short and J 6 bases short, with 16 bases between. Per the germline V gene, CDR1 is MDHEN and CDR2 is SYDVKM. This CDR3 is 16 amino acids long. The CDR3 DNA sequence: TGTGCCAGCAGTTTATCCGGAGCAGGGGAAAGCAATGAGCAGTTCTTC. It yields the protein CASSLSGAGESNEQFF.

The table lists this clonotype with a few counts. This chain connects TRBV28 to TRBJ1-2; possible D gene TRBD1, 5 bases. Trimming cost V 3 bases and J 7 bases, with 6 bases left between them. This CDR3 region has 11 residues. The germline V gene has CDR1 MDHEN and CDR2 SYDVKM. The CDR3 sequence is CASSLGVGYTF. The CDR3, as DNA: TGTGCCAGCAGTTTGGGGGTTGGCTACACCTTC.

J is TRBJ1-6 and V is TRBV3-1; 7 bases match TRBD1. This CDR3 spans 16 amino acids. V dropped 1 base and J dropped 7; count of bases not matched to a gene: 7. CDR1 is LGHDT and CDR2 is YNNKEL in the germline V gene (reference sequence). CDR3 DNA: TGTGCCAGCAGCCAAGCGGCGGGGACAGAGAATTCACCCCTCCACTTT. This gives the protein CASSQAAGTENSPLHF. The whole variable domain, filled in from reference TRBV3-1 and TRBJ1-6, reads DTAVSQTPKYLVTQMGNDKSIKCEQNLGHDTMYWYKQDSKKFLKIMFSYNNKELIINETVPNRFSPKSPDKAHLNLHINSLELGDSAVYFCASSQAAGTENSPLHFGNGTRLTVT.

This clonotype was detected many times. The rearrangement joins TRBV7-2 to TRBJ2-4; the D gene is possibly TRBD1 (5 bases). V was pared by 5 bases and J by 0 bases, with 14 bases between. The CDR3 runs to 16 residues. In germline, CDR1 is SGHTA, CDR2 FQGNSA. The CDR3: CASSPTGGVAKNIQYF. The DNA of the CDR3 is TGTGCCAGCAGCCCCACAGGCGGAGTAGCCAAAAACATTCAGTACTTC.

This clonotype was recorded many times. The chain carries TRBV5-1 and TRBJ2-7, with 9 bases aligning to TRBD1. The germline V gene has CDR1 SGHRS and CDR2 YFSETQ. With V trimmed by 4 bases and J by 5 bases, 13 bases remained unmatched. This CDR3 has 16 amino acids. The CDR3 loop is CASSLNPGQGTDEQYF. The CDR3 DNA is TGCGCCAGCAGCCTAAACCCGGGACAGGGAACGGACGAGCAGTACTTC.

This clonotype came up many times. The rearrangement links TRBV20-1 to TRBJ2-1, with D perhaps TRBD1 (6 bases). Trimming took off 7 bases at V and 6 bases at J, with 13 bases between the two ends. The CDR3 contains 12 residues. Germline V CDR1 and CDR2: DFQATT, SNEGSKA (reference sequence). The CDR3 sequence: CSGGQGRNEQFF. CDR3 in DNA: TGCAGTGGGGGGCAGGGTCGCAATGAGCAGTTCTTC.

The V call is TRBV9, the J call TRBJ2-1; D gene ambiguous. There are 13 residues in the CDR3. Germline lookup yields CDR1 SGDLS and CDR2 YYNGEE. V was clipped by 2 bases and J by 4 bases, with 7 bases between them. The CDR3 bases are TGTGCCAGCAGCGTCGAGACTTACAATGAGCAGTTCTTC. Residues: CASSVETYNEQFF.

The sample holds many counts of this clonotype. The chain recombines TRBV18 with TRBJ1-2, with 9 bases identical to TRBD1. The V gene end was trimmed by 0 bases and the J gene end by 4 bases; junction bases not matched to a gene: 9. Germline CDR1 is KGHSH and CDR2 is LQKENI. CDR3 length: 17 residues. CDR3 in amino acids: CASSPPGQGGGSYGYTF. CDR3 nucleotides: TGTGCCAGCTCACCACCGGGACAGGGTGGTGGCTCCTATGGCTACACCTTC.

This clonotype was found many times. The chain has TRBV28 and TRBJ2-7; TRBD2 might be the D (5 bases). Trimming cost V 8 bases and J 5 bases, with 16 bases left between them. CDR3 length: 13 amino acids. Looked up from germline, CDR1 is MDHEN and CDR2 is SYDVKM. The CDR3 reads CASQRRAGDEQYF. The CDR3 nucleotides are TGTGCCAGCCAAAGACGCGCCGGGGACGAGCAGTACTTC.

The chain couples TRBV7-9 to TRBJ2-1; D might be TRBD1 or TRBD2, each matching 5 bases. The CDR3 extends over 14 amino acids. Trimming removed 5 bases at V and 8 bases at J, with 16 bases between. In germline, CDR1 is SEHNR, CDR2 FQNEAQ (reference sequence). The CDR3 DNA reads TGTGCCAGCAGCCCCCGGGACGGCTTCGATGAGCAGTTCTTC. This encodes CASSPRDGFDEQFF.

At least ten counts were recorded for this clonotype. The chain carries TRBV10-3 and TRBJ1-1, with D perhaps TRBD1 (6 bases). Germline values: CDR1 ENHRY, CDR2 SYGVKD. The CDR3 contains 15 residues. V lost 2 bases and J lost 6, with 16 bases in between. CDR3 amino acids: CAISEAGAGRAEAFF. The DNA for the CDR3 is TGTGCCATCAGTGAGGCGGGGGCCGGGAGGGCTGAAGCTTTCTTT.

This sequence joins TRBV6-2 or TRBV6-3 and TRBJ2-5; possible D gene TRBD1, 5 bases. CDR1 and CDR2 from the germline V gene are MNHEY and SVGEGT. This CDR3 is 14 amino acids long. V gave up 5 bases and J gave up 5 bases, with 15 bases separating them. The CDR3 loop reads CASSPQGWTETQYF. The CDR3 DNA is TGTGCCAGCAGTCCCCAGGGTTGGACGGAGACCCAGTACTTC.

This clonotype was seen repeatedly, ten times or more. The rearrangement links TRBV6-5 to TRBJ1-6, with unresolved D. CDR1 MNHEY and CDR2 SVGAGI come from the germline V gene. This CDR3 has 15 residues. Deletions cut 2 bases from V and 0 bases from J, with 5 bases between. The CDR3 bases are TGTGCCAGCAGTTACGTGGACTCCTATAATTCACCCCTCCACTTT. Its protein is CASSYVDSYNSPLHF.

This clonotype came up many times. CDR3 nucleotide sequence: TGCGCCAGCAGACCTCTAAGCTCCTACAATGAGCAGTTCTTC. Its protein product is CASRPLSSYNEQFF. The chain uses TRBV5-1 and TRBJ2-1; D ambiguous. Germline CDR1 and CDR2: SGHRS and YFSETQ. The length of the CDR3 is 14 residues. The V and J ends lost 5 bases and 0 bases respectively, with 9 bases between them.

The V and J genes are TRBV18 and TRBJ2-1; 7 bases fit TRBD2. CDR3 length: 17 residues. Germline V gene lookup returns CDR1 KGHSH and CDR2 LQKENI. Trimming cost V 2 bases and J 5 bases; bases outside gene matches: 12. The CDR3 sequence: CASSPSNSLAGDNEQFF. For the CDR3, the DNA is TGTGCCAGCTCACCATCGAACAGTCTGGCGGGGGACAATGAGCAGTTCTTC.

The sample holds many counts of this clonotype. The rearrangement joins TRBV7-3 to TRBJ2-3, with 8 bases identical to TRBD1. The CDR3 spans 15 residues. The germline V gene has CDR1 SGHTA and CDR2 FQGTGA. With V trimmed by 6 bases and J by 2 bases, 7 bases remained unmatched. CDR3 bases: TGTGCCAGCAGACGACAGGGGCTGGACACAGATACGCAGTATTTT. It yields the protein CASRRQGLDTDTQYF.

This clonotype appeared a few times. This chain connects TRBV14 to TRBJ2-5, with 13 bases aligning to TRBD2. CDR1 is SGHDN and CDR2 is FVKESK in the germline V gene. Trimming took 0 bases from V and 4 from J; bases not matched to a gene: 11. This CDR3 spans 19 amino acids. CDR3 amino acids: CASSQDKPGLAGASETQYF. Here the CDR3 DNA reads TGTGCCAGCAGCCAAGATAAACCCGGACTAGCGGGAGCCTCAGAGACCCAGTACTTC.

The V gene is TRBV7-2, the J gene TRBJ1-2, with TRBD1 matching 7 bases. This CDR3 is 13 amino acids long. Trimming at V came to 5 bases and at J to 7 bases, leaving 7 bases not matched to a gene. Germline V gene lookup returns CDR1 SGHTA and CDR2 FQGNSA. The CDR3 reads CASSVQGGLGYTF. The CDR3 DNA sequence: TGTGCCAGCAGCGTCCAGGGGGGTCTTGGCTACACCTTC.

The V gene is TRBV20-1, the J gene TRBJ1-1; TRBD1 aligns across 7 bases. From germline, CDR1 is DFQATT and CDR2 SNEGSKA (reference sequence). The V and J ends lost 4 bases and 3 bases, in that order; junction bases with no gene match: 5. The CDR3 is made up of 13 amino acids. CDR3 nucleotides: TGCAGTGCTAACAGGGGTCCGGACACTGAAGCTTTCTTT. Protein: CSANRGPDTEAFF.

V usage is TRBV7-9 and J usage is TRBJ2-1; no definite D call. Trimming removed 6 bases from V and 8 bases from J, with 17 bases in between. This CDR3 region has 14 residues. Germline V gene sequence: CDR1 SEHNR, CDR2 FQNEAQ (reference sequence). CDR3 nucleotide sequence: TGTGCCAGCAGTCCCTGGGTGCGAGACGATGAGCAGTTCTTC. It is translated as CASSPWVRDDEQFF. The full variable domain, completed using reference TRBV7-9 and TRBJ2-1, is DTGVSQNPRHKITKRGQNVTFRCDPISEHNRLYWYRQTLGQGPEFLTYFQNEAQLEKSRLLSDRFSAERPKGSFSTLEIQRTEQGDSAMYLCASSPWVRDDEQFFGPGTRLTVL.

This clonotype is a singleton in its sample. The chain is built from TRBV29-1 and TRBJ2-1, with 8 bases fitting TRBD2. V lost 6 bases and J lost 9; bases outside the gene matches: 13. CDR3 size: 14 residues. Germline CDR1 SQVTM, CDR2 ANQGSEA. CDR3 DNA sequence: TGCAGCGTCCAGCGGGAGAGGGGTCTGGGTGAGCAGTTCTTC. It encodes CSVQRERGLGEQFF.

This clonotype was found many times. The J gene is TRBJ2-7, the V gene TRBV20-1; 7 bases match TRBD1. V lost 3 bases to trimming and J lost 1 base; unmatched junction nucleotides: 6. The CDR3 covers 14 residues. Per the germline V gene, CDR1 is DFQATT and CDR2 is SNEGSKA (reference sequence). CDR3 residues: CSASEQGKSYEQYF. CDR3 nucleotide sequence: TGCAGTGCTAGCGAACAGGGGAAATCCTACGAGCAGTACTTC.

This chain connects TRBV29-1 to TRBJ1-1; 8 positions agree with TRBD1. The CDR3 length is 16 residues. From germline, CDR1 is SQVTM and CDR2 ANQGSEA. Trimming at V came to 0 bases and at J to 4 bases, leaving 10 bases not matched to a gene. CDR3 bases: TGCAGCGTTGAAGATCCACAGGGGGATTTGGGCACTGAAGCTTTCTTT. It yields the protein CSVEDPQGDLGTEAFF. The variable domain in full, with the rest retrieved from reference TRBV29-1 and TRBJ1-1, is SAVISQKPSRDICQRGTSLTIQCQVDSQVTMMFWYRQQPGQSLTLIATANQGSEATYESGFVIDKFPISRPNLTFSTLTVSNMSPEDSSIYLCSVEDPQGDLGTEAFFGQGTRLTVV.

Ten or more counts support this clonotype. The chain carries TRBV2 and TRBJ2-3, with D possibly being TRBD1 (5 bases). CDR3 length: 14 residues. Germline assignment: CDR1 SNHLY and CDR2 FYNNEI. Trimming cost V 5 bases and J 0 bases, with 9 bases left between them. CDR3 sequence reads: CASSRRQSTDTQYF. CDR3 DNA sequence: TGTGCCAGCAGTCGAAGACAGAGCACAGATACGCAGTATTTT.

The gene calls are TRBV6-1 and TRBJ1-4; D not certain. This CDR3 is 15 amino acids long. The V end lost 2 bases, the J end lost 0 bases, and 7 bases lay between the germline ends. CDR1 is MNHNS and CDR2 is SASEGT in the germline V gene. The CDR3 is CASSEMYATNEKLFF. The CDR3 DNA reads as TGTGCCAGCAGTGAAATGTATGCAACTAATGAAAAACTGTTTTTT.

The sample holds one count of this clonotype. A much larger clone lies one base from this, so it may be a read error. CDR3 loop: CASGQGGWYGYTF. As DNA, the CDR3 is TGTGCCAGCGGACAGGGTGGGTGGTATGGCTACACCTTC. This chain joins TRBV2 and TRBJ1-2; 8 nucleotides align to TRBD1. V shed 8 bases and J 5 bases; nucleotides not matched to a gene: 7. Germline V gene data show CDR1 as SNHLY and CDR2 as FYNNEI. CDR3 size: 13 residues. Supplemented by reference TRBV2 and TRBJ1-2, the full variable domain reads EPEVTQTPSHQVTQMGQEVILRCVPISNHLYFYWYRQILGQKVEFLVSFYNNEISEKSEIFDDQFSVERPDGSNFTLKIRSTKLEDSAMYFCASGQGGWYGYTFGSGTRLTVV.

There are many counts of this clonotype. This chain uses TRBV7-6 with TRBJ2-2; 7 bases fit TRBD1. V lost 5 bases to trimming and J lost 6 bases; unmatched junction nucleotides: 6. Germline-derived CDR1 and CDR2 are SGHVS and FNYEAQ. The CDR3 totals 14 residues. The CDR3 loop reads CASSLGQESGELFF. CDR3 bases: TGTGCCAGCAGCCTCGGACAGGAGTCCGGGGAGCTGTTTTTT.

This clonotype has just one count. The CDR3 nucleotides read TGTGCCAGCCCTGGACAGGGGGTCAATCAGCCCCAGCATTTT. This gives the protein CASPGQGVNQPQHF. This chain joins TRBV2 and TRBJ1-5, with 10 bases that match TRBD1. Germline loops: CDR1 SNHLY, CDR2 FYNNEI. There are 14 residues in the CDR3. The J segment lost 3 bases and the V segment lost 8 bases, leaving 4 bases of the junction unmatched.